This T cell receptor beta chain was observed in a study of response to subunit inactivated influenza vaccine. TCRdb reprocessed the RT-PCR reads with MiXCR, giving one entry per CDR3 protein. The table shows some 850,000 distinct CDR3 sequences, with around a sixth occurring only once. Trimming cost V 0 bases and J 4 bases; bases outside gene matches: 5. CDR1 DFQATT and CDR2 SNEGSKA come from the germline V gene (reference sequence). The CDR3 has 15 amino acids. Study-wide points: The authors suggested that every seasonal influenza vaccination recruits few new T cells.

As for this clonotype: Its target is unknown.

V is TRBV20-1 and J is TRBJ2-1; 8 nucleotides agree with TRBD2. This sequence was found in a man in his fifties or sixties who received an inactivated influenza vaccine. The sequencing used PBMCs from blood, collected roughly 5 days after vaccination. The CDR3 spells CSARDPPGGYNEQFF. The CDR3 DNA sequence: TGCAGTGCTAGAGATCCCCCGGGGGGGTACAATGAGCAGTTCTTC.